This T cell receptor (beta chain) was sequenced for a study of human T cells and chemical hapten exposure (dated by TCRdb to 2020 to 2022). Notes on the research overall: For sensitization, 2% DPC in acetone was applied to a 2 cm by 2 cm area of upper inner arm skin. Libraries were pooled for sequencing, and variation in per-sample TCR yields was attributed mainly to small differences in library volumes within the pool. Blood for TCR sequencing was provided by twenty-nine alopecia patients at one to four time points (pre-sensitization, 2, 6 and 24 weeks). Most of the patients in the cohort were female, and the cohort covered alopecia areata with under or over 50% scalp involvement, alopecia totalis and alopecia universalis. Patch testing was performed on the upper back with Finn chambers containing 0.01% DPC, and the patch tests were scored after 6 days according to International Contact Dermatitis Research Group standards. This study followed changes in the peripheral blood TCR repertoire in vivo during primary and secondary sensitization of alopecia patients to the hapten diphenylcyclopropenone (DPC). Patient blood was sampled pre-sensitization (week 0) and at 2, 6 and about 24 weeks after DPC sensitization. Weekly therapeutic DPC doses were additionally applied to the scalp of patients throughout the roughly 23-week study period.

The sample's time point label, in plain terms: patch test 1, 2 weeks after DPC sensitization. What this sample's treatment or condition label stands for: therapeutic diphenylcyclopropenone sensitization with weekly scalp DPC. At each patch-test visit, blood was drawn before the patch test was applied. To be eligible, patients had to be aged 18 to 70, diagnosed with alopecia and judged suitable for DPC therapy, while pregnant patients were excluded. Total RNA was extracted from unfractionated whole blood collected in Tempus Blood RNA tubes. Based on the germline V gene, the CDR1 and CDR2 sequences are KGHSH and LQKENI. Between the V and J ends, shortened by 9 bases and 4 bases respectively, the junction contains 13 bases. The CDR3 holds 12 amino acids from the cysteine to the phenylalanine. Only the CDR3 part of the read is kept: 36 bases, read in frame from the first base. This clonotype was observed many times. The antigen it recognizes is unknown. No clone much larger than this one lies a single base away; base qualities are absent.

Beyond this particular receptor, the publication reports: Compared with pre-sensitization or healthy control sets, expanded TCRs formed significantly more large CDR3 similarity clusters, which is consistent with antigen-driven responses. Because all patients had alopecia, a presumed autoimmune disease, the immune response of the patients might differ from that of healthy individuals. DPC sensitization did not change the number of TCRs with a frequency above 1 in 1000, and there was no evidence of changes in global repertoire structure. The number of PT1 expanded TCRs positively correlated with patch test score, significant at thresholds 8, 16 and 32 but not 4. Repeated subsampling changed both the strength of the expansion versus patch-test correlation and the threshold at which the correlation became significant.

Library generation was performed with RACE. Instrument used: NextSeq 500. Library preparation attached unique molecular identifiers to individual cDNA molecules for quantitative, reproducible TCR counting. For every blood RNA sample, sequencing covered both the TCR alpha and TCR beta chains. The study's processing was this. The median number of TCRs per sample was approximately 93,000, ranging from 23,224 to 690,600. V, J and CDR3 annotation of the TCR reads was carried out using the Decombinator software suite. For the PS versus PT1 abundance plots, all samples were subsampled to the same number of TCRs (28,000). Expanded TCRs were defined as absent before sensitization and observed at least eight times at the 2-week time point. Using fastp trimming at Q25 and MiXCR clonotype assembly, TCRdb reanalyzed the public sequencing data and kept in-frame beta chains. When rows share a CDR3 protein, they turn into one entry using the most common DNA and genes. Here the V and J calls rest on TCRdb's processing, not on the authors' analysis. Present in this sample are around 340,000 distinct CDR3 sequences, about 7% of which were seen just once. The ten most abundant clones make up roughly 8% of the sample.

The receptor comes from a woman under 30 with alopecia areata. Some clones in this sample may be carry-over from other donors' samples. This sequence uses TRBV18 and TRBJ2-7, with no reliable assignment of the D segment. Sequenced here: whole blood, sampled in connection with sensitization to the hapten diphenylcyclopropenone (DPC). The encoded CDR3 is CASWSDPYEQYF. The DNA is TGTGCCAGTTGGAGCGACCCGTACGAGCAGTACTTC.